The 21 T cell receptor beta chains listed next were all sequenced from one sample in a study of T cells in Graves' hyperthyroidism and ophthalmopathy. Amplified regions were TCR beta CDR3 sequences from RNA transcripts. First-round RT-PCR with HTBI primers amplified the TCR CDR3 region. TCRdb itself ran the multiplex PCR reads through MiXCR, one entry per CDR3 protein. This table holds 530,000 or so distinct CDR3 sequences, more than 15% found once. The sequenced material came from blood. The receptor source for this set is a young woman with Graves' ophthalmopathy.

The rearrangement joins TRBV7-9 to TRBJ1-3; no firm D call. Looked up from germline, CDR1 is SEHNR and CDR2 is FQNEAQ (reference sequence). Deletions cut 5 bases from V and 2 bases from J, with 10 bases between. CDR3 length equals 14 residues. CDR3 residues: CASSPQTTGNTIYF. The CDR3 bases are TGTGCCAGCAGCCCCCAAACGACTGGAAACACCATATATTTT.

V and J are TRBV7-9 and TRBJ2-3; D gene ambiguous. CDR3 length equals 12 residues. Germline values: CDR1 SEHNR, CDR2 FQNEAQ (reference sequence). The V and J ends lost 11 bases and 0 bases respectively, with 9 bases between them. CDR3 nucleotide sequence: TGTGCCGGCACCCGAAGCACAGATACGCAGTATTTT. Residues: CAGTRSTDTQYF.

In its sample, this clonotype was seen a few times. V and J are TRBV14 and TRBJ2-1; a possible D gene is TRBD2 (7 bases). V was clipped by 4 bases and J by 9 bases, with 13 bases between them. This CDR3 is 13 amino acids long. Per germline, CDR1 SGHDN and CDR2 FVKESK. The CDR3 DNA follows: TGTGCCAGCAGCCTGAAGGGGGGGTCTGAGCAGTTCTTC. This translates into CASSLKGGSEQFF.

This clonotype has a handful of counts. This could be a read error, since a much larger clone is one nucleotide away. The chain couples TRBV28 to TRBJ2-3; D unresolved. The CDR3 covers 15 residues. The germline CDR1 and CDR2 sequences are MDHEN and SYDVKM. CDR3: CASSSTPLNTDTQCF. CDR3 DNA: TGTGCCAGCAGTTCCACACCCCTGAACACAGATACGCAGTGTTTT.

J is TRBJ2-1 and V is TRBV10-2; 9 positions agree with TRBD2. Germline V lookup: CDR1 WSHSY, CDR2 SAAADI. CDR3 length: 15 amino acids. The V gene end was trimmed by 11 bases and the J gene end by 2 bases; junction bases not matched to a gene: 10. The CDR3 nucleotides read TGCGCCGCTATATCGGCGGGGGGGCCCTACAATGAGCAGTTCTTC. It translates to CAAISAGGPYNEQFF.

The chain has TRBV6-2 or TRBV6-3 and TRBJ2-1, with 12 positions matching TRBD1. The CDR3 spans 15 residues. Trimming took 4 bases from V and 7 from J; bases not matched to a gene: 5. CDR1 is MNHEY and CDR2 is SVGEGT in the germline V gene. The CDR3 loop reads CASSSGDRGQNEQFF. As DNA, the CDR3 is TGTGCCAGCAGTTCCGGGGACAGGGGGCAGAATGAGCAGTTCTTC.

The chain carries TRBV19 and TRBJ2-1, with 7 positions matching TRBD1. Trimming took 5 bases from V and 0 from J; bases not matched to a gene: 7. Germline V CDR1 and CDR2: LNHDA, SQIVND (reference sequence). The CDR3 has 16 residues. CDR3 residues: CASSSIRDSSYNEQFF. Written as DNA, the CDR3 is TGTGCCAGTAGTTCGATCCGGGACAGCTCCTACAATGAGCAGTTCTTC.

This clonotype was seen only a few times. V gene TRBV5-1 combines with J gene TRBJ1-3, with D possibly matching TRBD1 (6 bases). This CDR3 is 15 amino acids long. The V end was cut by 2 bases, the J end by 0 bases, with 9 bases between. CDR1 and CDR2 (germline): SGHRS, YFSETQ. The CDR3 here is CASSLPQGSGNTIYF. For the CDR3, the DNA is TGCGCCAGCAGCTTACCACAGGGCTCTGGAAACACCATATATTTT. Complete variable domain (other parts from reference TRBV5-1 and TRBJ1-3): KAGVTQTPRYLIKTRGQQVTLSCSPISGHRSVSWYQQTPGQGLQFLFEYFSETQRNKGNFPGRFSGRQFSNSRSEMNVSTLELGDSALYLCASSLPQGSGNTIYFGEGSWLTVV.

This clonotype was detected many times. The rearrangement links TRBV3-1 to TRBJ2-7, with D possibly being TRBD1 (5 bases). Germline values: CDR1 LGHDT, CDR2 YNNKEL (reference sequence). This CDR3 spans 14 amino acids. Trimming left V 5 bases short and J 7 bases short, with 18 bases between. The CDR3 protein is CASSARSGHAEQYF. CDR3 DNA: TGTGCCAGCAGCGCCCGGTCAGGGCACGCGGAGCAGTACTTC.

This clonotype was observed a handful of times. The CDR3 nucleotides are TGTGCCAGCAGCTTGGGTCTGGGAACTAACTATGGCTACACCTTC. Translating gives CASSLGLGTNYGYTF. V gene TRBV5-8 combines with J gene TRBJ1-2; D is uncertain. Trimming took 0 bases from V and 0 from J, leaving 9 bases between them. The CDR3 length is 15 residues. The germline CDR1 and CDR2 sequences are SGHTS and YDEGEE. The whole variable domain, remainder taken from reference TRBV5-8 and TRBJ1-2, is EAGVTQSPTHLIKTRGQQATLRCSPISGHTSVYWYQQALGLGLQFLLWYDEGEERNRGNFPPRFSGRQFPNYSSELNVNALELEDSALYLCASSLGLGTNYGYTFGSGTRLTVV.

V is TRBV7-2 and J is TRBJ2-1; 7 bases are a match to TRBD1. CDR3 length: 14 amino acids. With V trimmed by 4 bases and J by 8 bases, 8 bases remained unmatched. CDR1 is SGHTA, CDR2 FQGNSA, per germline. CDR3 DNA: TGTGCCAGCAGCTGGAAGACAGGGTTTCATGAGCAGTTCTTC. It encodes CASSWKTGFHEQFF.

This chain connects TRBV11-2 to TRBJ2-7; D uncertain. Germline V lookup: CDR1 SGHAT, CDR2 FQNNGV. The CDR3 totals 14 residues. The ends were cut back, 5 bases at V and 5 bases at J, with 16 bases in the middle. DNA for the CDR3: TGTGCCAGCAGCACAGACGGAGCAGTAAACGAGCAGTACTTC. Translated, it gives CASSTDGAVNEQYF.

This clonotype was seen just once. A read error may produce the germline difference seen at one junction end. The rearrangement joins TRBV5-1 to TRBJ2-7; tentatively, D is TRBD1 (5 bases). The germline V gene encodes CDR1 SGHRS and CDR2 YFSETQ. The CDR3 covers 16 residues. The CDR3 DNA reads TGTGCCAGCAGCTTAAGGGGTCCCCCTCTATTGTACGAGCAGTACTTC. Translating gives CASSLRGPPLLYEQYF. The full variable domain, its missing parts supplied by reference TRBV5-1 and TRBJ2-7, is KAGVTQTPRYLIKTRGQQVTLSCSPISGHRSVSWYQQTPGQGLQFLFEYFSETQRNKGNFPGRFSGRQFSNSRSEMNVSTLELGDSALYLCASSLRGPPLLYEQYFGPGTRLTVT.

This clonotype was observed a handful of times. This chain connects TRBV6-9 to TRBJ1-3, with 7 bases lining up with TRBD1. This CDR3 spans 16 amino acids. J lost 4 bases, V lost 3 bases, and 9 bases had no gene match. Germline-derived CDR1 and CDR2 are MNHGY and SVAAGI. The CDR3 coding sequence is TGTGCCAGCAGTTACCCGGAGGGGGCATCGGGAAACACCATATATTTT. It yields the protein CASSYPEGASGNTIYF.

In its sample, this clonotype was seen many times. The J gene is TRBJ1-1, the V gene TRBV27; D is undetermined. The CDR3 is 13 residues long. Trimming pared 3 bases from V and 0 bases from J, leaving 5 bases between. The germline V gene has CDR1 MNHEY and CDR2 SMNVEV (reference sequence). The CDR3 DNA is TGTGCCAGCAGTTTTTTGTTGAACACTGAAGCTTTCTTT. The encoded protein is CASSFLLNTEAFF.

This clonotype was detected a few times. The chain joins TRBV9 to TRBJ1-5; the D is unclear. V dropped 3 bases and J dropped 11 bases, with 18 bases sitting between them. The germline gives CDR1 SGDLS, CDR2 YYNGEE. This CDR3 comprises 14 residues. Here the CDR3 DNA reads TGTGCCAGCAGCGCGGCACTTTACGAGGGAGCCCAGCATTTT. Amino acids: CASSAALYEGAQHF.

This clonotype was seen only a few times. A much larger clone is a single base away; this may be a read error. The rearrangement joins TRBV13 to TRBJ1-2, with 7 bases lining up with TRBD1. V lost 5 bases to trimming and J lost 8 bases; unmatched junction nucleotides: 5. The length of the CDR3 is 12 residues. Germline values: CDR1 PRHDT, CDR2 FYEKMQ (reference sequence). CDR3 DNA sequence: TGTGCCAGCAGCGTAACAGGGGTAGGCTACACCTTC. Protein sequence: CASSVTGVGYTF.

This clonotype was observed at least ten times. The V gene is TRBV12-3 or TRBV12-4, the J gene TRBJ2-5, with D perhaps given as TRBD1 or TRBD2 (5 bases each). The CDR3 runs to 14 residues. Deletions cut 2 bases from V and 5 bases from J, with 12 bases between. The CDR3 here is CASSLSGPGETQYF. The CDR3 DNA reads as TGTGCCAGCAGTTTATCAGGGCCGGGGGAGACCCAGTACTTC.

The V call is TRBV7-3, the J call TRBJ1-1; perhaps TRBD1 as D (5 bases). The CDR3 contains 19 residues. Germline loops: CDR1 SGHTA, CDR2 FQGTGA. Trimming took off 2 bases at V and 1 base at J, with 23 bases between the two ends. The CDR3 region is CASSLDVGGRTSPNTEAFF. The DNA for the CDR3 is TGTGCCAGCAGCTTAGATGTCGGGGGAAGGACCAGCCCGAACACTGAAGCTTTCTTT.

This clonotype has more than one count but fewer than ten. This chain's CDR3 is CSAGDNQPQHF. The CDR3 bases are TGCAGTGCTGGGGACAATCAGCCCCAGCATTTT. V is TRBV20-1 and J is TRBJ1-5; no clear D gene. Per germline, CDR1 DFQATT and CDR2 SNEGSKA (reference sequence). The V gene lost 5 bases and the J gene lost 3 bases, with 5 bases spanning the gap. CDR3 length: 11 amino acids.

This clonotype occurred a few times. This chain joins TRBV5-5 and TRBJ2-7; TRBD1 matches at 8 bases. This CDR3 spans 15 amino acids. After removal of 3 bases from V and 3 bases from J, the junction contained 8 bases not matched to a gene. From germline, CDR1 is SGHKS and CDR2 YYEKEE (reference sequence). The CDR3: CASSSPGGDLYEQYF. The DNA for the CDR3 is TGTGCCAGCAGCTCCCCAGGGGGCGACCTCTACGAGCAGTACTTC. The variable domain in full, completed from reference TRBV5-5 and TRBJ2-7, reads DAGVTQSPTHLIKTRGQQVTLRCSPISGHKSVSWYQQVLGQGPQFIFQYYEKEERGRGNFPDRFSARQFPNYSSELNVNALLLGDSALYLCASSSPGGDLYEQYFGPGTRLTVT.